This T cell receptor (beta chain) emerged from a study of vaccination and CD4 T cells after COVID-19. Germline CDR1 is MNHEY and CDR2 is SVGAGI. CDR3 size: 15 residues. Trimming left V 2 bases short and J 4 bases short, with 14 bases between. Cultured CD4+ T cells had their DNA profiled by the Oncomine TCR Beta short-read assay. One entry per CDR3 protein results from TCRdb running MiXCR on the PCR reads. The table shows thousands of distinct CDR3 sequences, with approximately 54% occurring only once. A word on this clonotype: Its antigen remains unidentified.

Described treatment: approximately nine-day PBMC culture with coronavirus spike peptide pools or control peptides (ViraFEST assay). This sequence was found in a human donor who had recovered from COVID-19. Sequencing was done on a sample of CD4+ T cells from blood, cultured in vitro. The V and J genes are TRBV6-5 and TRBJ1-1, with D maybe TRBD1 (5 bases). DNA for the CDR3: TGTGCCAGCAGTTACAGGGGCGTAAGATTCACTGAAGCTTTCTTT. It yields the protein CASSYRGVRFTEAFF.